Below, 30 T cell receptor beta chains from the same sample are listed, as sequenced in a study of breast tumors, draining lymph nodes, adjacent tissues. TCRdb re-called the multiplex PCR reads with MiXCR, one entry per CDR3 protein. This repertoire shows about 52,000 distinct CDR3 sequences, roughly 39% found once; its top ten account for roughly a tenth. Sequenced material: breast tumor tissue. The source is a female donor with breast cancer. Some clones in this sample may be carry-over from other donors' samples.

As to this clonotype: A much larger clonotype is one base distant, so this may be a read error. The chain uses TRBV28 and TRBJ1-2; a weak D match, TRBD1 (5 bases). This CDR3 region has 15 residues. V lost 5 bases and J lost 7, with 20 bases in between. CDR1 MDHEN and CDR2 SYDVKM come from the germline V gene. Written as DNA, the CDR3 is TGTGCCAGCAGTCCGCCAAAACACGGGGCTGCTGGCTACACCTTC. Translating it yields CASSPPKHGAAGYTF.

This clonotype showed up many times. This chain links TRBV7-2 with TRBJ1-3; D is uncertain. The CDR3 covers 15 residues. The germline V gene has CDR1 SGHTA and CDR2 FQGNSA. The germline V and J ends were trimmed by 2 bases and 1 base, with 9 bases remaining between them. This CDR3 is CASSLMGGSGNTIYF. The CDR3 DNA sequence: TGTGCCAGCAGCTTAATGGGAGGGTCTGGAAACACCATATATTTT.

The CDR3 DNA follows: TGTGCCAGTATTTTGTGGGGGAAATCCTACAATGAGCAGTTCTTC. Protein product: CASILWGKSYNEQFF. J is TRBJ2-1 and V is TRBV19, with D tentatively TRBD1 or TRBD2 (5 bases each). The V gene lost 7 bases and the J gene lost 1 base, with 14 bases spanning the gap. CDR3 size: 15 residues. Per the germline V gene, CDR1 is LNHDA and CDR2 is SQIVND (reference sequence).

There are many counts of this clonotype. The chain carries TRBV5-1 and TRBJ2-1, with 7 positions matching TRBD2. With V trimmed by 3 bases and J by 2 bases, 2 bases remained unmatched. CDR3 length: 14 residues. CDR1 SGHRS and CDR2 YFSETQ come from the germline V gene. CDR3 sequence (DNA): TGCGCCAGCAGCTCGGCGGGAGCCTACAATGAGCAGTTCTTC. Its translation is CASSSAGAYNEQFF.

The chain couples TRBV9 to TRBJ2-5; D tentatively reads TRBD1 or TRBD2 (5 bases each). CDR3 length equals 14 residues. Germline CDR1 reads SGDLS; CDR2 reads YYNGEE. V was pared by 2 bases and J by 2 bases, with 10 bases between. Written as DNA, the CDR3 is TGTGCCAGCAGCGTGTCCGGGACGCAAGAGACCCAGTACTTC. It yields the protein CASSVSGTQETQYF.

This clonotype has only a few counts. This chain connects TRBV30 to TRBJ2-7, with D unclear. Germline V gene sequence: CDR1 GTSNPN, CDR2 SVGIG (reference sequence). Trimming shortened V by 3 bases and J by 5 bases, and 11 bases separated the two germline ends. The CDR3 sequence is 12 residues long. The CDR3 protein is CAWSPSPDEQYF. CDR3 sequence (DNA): TGTGCCTGGAGCCCTAGTCCCGACGAGCAGTACTTC.

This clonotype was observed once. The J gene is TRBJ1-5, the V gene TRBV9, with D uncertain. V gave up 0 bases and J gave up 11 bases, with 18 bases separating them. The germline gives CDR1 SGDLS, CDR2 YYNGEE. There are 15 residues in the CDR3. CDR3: CASSVGDGVGETQHF. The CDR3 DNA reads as TGTGCCAGCAGCGTAGGAGATGGCGTCGGAGAGACCCAGCATTTT.

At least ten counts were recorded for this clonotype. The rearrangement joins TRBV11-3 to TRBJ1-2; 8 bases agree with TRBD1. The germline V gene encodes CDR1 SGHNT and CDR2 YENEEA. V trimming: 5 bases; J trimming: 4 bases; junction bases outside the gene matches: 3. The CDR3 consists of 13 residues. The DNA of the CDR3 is TGTGCCAGCAGCCAAACAGGGGGCTATGGCTACACCTTC. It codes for CASSQTGGYGYTF.

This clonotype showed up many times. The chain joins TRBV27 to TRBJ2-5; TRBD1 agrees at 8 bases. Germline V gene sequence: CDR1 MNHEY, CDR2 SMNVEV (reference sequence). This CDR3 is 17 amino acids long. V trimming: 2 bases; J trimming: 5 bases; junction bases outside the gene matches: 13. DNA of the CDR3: TGTGCCAGCAGTTTAACTGCAGGGGGCGCATATTACGAGACCCAGTACTTC. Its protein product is CASSLTAGGAYYETQYF.

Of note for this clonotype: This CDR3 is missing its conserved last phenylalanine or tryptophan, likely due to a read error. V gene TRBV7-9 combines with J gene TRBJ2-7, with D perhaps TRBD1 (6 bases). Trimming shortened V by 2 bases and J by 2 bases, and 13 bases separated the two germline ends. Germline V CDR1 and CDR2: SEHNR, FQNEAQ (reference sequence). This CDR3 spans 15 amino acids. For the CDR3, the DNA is TGTGCCAGCAGCTTAACCGCCGGGACAACCTACGAGCAGTACCTC. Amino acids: CASSLTAGTTYEQYL.

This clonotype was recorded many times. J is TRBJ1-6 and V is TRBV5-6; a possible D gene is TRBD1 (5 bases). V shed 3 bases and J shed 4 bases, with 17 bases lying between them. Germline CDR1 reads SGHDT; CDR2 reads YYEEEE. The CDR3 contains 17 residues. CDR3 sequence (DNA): TGTGCCAGCAGCTACCTGAGACAGACTCCGTATAATTCACCCCTCCACTTT. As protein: CASSYLRQTPYNSPLHF.

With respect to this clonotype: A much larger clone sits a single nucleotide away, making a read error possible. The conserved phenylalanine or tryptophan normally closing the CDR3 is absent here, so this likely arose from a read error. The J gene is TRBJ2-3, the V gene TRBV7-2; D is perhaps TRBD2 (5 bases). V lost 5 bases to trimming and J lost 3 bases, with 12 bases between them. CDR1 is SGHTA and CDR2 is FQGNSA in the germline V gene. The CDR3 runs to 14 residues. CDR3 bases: TGTGCCAGCAGCCCCATCGAGGGAACAGATACGCAGTATTCT. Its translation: CASSPIEGTDTQYS.

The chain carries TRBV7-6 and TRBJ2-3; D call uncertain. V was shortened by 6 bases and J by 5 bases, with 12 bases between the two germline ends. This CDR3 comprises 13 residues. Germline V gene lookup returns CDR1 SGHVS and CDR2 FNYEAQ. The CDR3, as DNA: TGTGCCAGCAGTCAACCCCATGGAGATACGCAGTATTTT. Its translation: CASSQPHGDTQYF. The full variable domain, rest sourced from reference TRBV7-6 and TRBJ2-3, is GAGVSQSPRYKVTKRGQDVALRCDPISGHVSLYWYRQALGQGPEFLTYFNYEAQQDKSGLPNDRFSAERPEGSISTLTIQRTEQRDSAMYRCASSQPHGDTQYFGPGTRLTVL.

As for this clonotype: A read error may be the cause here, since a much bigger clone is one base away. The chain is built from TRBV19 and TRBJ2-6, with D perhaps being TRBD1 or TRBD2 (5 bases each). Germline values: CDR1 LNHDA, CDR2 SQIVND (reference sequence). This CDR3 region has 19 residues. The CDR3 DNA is TGTGCCAGTAGCCCCGGACTGACACCGCATTTCTCTGGGGCCAACGCCCTGACTTTC. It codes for CASSPGLTPHFSGANALTF.

The CDR3 here is CSAEQGETQYF. The CDR3 bases are TGCAGTGCTGAACAGGGGGAGACCCAGTACTTC. This chain uses TRBV20-1 with TRBJ2-5; 7 bases align to TRBD1. This CDR3 comprises 11 residues. Germline V gene sequence: CDR1 DFQATT, CDR2 SNEGSKA (reference sequence). V was clipped by 5 bases and J by 5 bases; unmatched bases: 2.

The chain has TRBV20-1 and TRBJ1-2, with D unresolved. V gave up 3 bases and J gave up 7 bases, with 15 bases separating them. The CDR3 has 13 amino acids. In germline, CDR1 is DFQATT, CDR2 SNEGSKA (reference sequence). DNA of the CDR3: TGCAGTGCTAGCCCGGGAGGGAGATTTGGCTACACCTTC. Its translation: CSASPGGRFGYTF.

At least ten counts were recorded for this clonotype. CDR3 bases: TGTGCCAGCAGCGCAGGGGTGAGCAATCAGCCCCAGCATTTT. Its translation: CASSAGVSNQPQHF. This chain links TRBV9 with TRBJ1-5; D possibly corresponds to TRBD1 (6 bases). This CDR3 is built from 14 residues. The germline gives CDR1 SGDLS, CDR2 YYNGEE. Trimming removed 3 bases from V and 1 base from J, with 8 bases in between. Full variable domain (outside the CDR3, taken from reference TRBV9 and TRBJ1-5): DSGVTQTPKHLITATGQRVTLRCSPRSGDLSVYWYQQSLDQGLQFLIQYYNGEERAKGNILERFSAQQFPDLHSELNLSSLELGDSALYFCASSAGVSNQPQHFGDGTRLSIL.

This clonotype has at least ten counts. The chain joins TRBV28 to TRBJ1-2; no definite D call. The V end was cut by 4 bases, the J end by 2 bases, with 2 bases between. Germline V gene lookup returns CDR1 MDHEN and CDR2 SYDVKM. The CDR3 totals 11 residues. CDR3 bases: TGTGCCAGCAGTTCAAACTATGGCTACACCTTC. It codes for CASSSNYGYTF.

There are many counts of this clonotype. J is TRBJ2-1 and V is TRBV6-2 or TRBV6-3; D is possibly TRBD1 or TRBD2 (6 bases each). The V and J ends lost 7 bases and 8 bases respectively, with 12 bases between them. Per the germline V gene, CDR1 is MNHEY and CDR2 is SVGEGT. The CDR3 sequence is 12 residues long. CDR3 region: CASKAGGYEQFF. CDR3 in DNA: TGTGCCAGCAAAGCCGGGGGCTATGAGCAGTTCTTC.

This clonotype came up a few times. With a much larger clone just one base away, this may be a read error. The CDR3 sequence: CASSGDRGETQHF. The CDR3 DNA sequence: TGTGCCAGCAGCGGGGACAGGGGAGAGACCCAGCACTTC. The rearrangement links TRBV9 to TRBJ2-5; the match to TRBD1 covers 10 bases. The germline V gene has CDR1 SGDLS and CDR2 YYNGEE. The CDR3 runs to 13 residues. The whole variable domain, filled in from reference TRBV9 and TRBJ2-5, reads DSGVTQTPKHLITATGQRVTLRCSPRSGDLSVYWYQQSLDQGLQFLIQYYNGEERAKGNILERFSAQQFPDLHSELNLSSLELGDSALYFCASSGDRGETQHFGPGTRLLVL.

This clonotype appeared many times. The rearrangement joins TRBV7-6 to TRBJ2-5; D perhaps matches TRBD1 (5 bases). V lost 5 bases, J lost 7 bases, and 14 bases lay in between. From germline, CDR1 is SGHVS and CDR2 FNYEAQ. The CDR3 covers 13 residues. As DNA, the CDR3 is TGTGCCAGCAGCCGGGTCCAGGGCGGGACCCAGTACTTC. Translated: CASSRVQGGTQYF.

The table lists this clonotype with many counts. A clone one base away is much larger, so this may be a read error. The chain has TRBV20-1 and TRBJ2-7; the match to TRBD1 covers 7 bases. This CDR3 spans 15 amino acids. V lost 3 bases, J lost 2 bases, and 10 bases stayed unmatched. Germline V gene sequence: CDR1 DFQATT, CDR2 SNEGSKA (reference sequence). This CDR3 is CSASNDRAPTYEQYF. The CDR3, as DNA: TGCAGTGCTAGTAACGACAGGGCACCCACCTACGAGCAGTACTTC.

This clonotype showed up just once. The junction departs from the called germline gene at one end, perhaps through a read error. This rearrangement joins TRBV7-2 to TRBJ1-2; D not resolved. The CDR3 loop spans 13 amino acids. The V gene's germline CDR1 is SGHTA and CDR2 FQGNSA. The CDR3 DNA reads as TGTGCCAGCAGCTCCGGCTATAACGAGGGCTACTTCTTC. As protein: CASSSGYNEGYFF.

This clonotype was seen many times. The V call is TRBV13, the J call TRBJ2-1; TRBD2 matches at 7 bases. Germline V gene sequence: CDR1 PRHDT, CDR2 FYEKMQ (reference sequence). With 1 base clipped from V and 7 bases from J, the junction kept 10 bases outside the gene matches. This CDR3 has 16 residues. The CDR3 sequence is CASSLAGGSGLNEQFF. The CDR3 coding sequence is TGTGCCAGCAGCTTAGCAGGCGGGAGTGGGTTGAATGAGCAGTTCTTC.

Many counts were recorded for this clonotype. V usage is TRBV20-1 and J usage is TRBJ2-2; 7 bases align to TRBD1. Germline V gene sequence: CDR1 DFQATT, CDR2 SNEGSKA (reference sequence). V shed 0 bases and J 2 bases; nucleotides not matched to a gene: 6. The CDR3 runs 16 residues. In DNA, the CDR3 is TGCAGTGCTAGAGACTACAGGGGCTTTAACACCGGGGAGCTGTTTTTT. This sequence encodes CSARDYRGFNTGELFF.

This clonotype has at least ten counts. The CDR3 protein is CASSPGGGRSNEQFF. CDR3 nucleotide sequence: TGTGCCAGCAGCCCAGGGGGGGGGCGTAGCAATGAGCAGTTCTTC. The genes are TRBV11-3 and TRBJ2-1; D is tentatively TRBD1 or TRBD2 (7 bases each). Trimming cost V 5 bases and J 6 bases, with 17 bases left between them. Germline V lookup: CDR1 SGHNT, CDR2 YENEEA. CDR3 length equals 15 residues.

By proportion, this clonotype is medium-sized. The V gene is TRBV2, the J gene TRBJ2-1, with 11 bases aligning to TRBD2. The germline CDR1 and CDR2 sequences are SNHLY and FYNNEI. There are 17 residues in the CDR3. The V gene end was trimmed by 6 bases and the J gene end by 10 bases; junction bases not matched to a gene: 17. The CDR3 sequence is CASSDREGLAVMREQFF. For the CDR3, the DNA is TGTGCCAGCAGCGACCGCGAGGGACTAGCGGTTATGAGGGAGCAGTTCTTC.

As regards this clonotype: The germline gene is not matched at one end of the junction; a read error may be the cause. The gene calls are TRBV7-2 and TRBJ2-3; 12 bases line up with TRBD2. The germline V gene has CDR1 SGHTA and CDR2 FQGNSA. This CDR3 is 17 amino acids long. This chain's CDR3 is CACSLEGTSGQGNEQYF. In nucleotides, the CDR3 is TGTGCCTGCAGCTTAGAGGGGACTAGCGGGCAAGGGAATGAGCAGTATTTT.

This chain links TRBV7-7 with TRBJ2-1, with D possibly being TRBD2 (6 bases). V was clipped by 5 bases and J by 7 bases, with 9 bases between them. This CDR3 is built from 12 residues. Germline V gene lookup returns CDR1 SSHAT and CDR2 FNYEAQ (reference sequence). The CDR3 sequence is CASSPRENEQFF. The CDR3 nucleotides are TGTGCCAGCAGCCCTCGGGAGAATGAGCAGTTCTTC.

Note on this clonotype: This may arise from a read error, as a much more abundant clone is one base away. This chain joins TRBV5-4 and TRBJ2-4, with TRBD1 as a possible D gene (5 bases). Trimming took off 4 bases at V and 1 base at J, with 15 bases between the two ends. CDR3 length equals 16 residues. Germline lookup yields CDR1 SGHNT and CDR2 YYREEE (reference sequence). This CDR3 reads CASSKGRAGAKNIQYF. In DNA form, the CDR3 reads TGTGCCAGCAGCAAGGGCAGGGCTGGTGCCAAAAACATTCAGTACTTC.